Each of the 18 T cell receptor beta chains below was sequenced from the same sample in a study of cytomegalovirus exposure and HLA in healthy donors. The PCR used 60 Vbeta and 13 Jbeta primers. Data came from immunoSEQ multiplex PCR; TCRdb stores just in-frame clones and leaves some out. This table has around 190,000 clones, roughly 80% appearing once. Specimen: PBMCs. Every receptor here comes from a woman aged 18-29 years in good health and CMV-seronegative.

The chain has TRBV6-5 and TRBJ2-7; D perhaps matches TRBD1 (6 bases). V lost 6 bases to trimming and J lost 3 bases, with 9 bases between them. The CDR3 has 12 residues. Germline V gene lookup returns CDR1 MNHEY and CDR2 SVGAGI. DNA for the CDR3: TGTGCCAGCAGGGACAGATTCTACGAGCAGTACTTC. Translating gives CASRDRFYEQYF.

The chain uses TRBV6-1 and TRBJ2-7, with TRBD2 matching over 7 bases. The trim removed 6 bases at V and 4 bases at J, leaving 6 bases unmatched. Germline V lookup: CDR1 MNHNS, CDR2 SASEGT. This CDR3 spans 13 amino acids. The DNA for the CDR3 is TGTGCCAGCAGCCTTTGGGGGGGTTACGAGCAGTACTTC. Protein sequence: CASSLWGGYEQYF.

The table lists this clone with a count of one. The chain has TRBV21-1 and TRBJ2-7; the D segment call TRBD2 is taken from the table without a DNA check. TRBV21-1 has pseudogene status. The CDR3 is 13 residues long. The CDR3 region is CASSCRLEYEQYF. The DNA for the CDR3 is TGTGCCAGCAGCTGTCGACTTGAGTACGAGCAGTACTTC.

This clone was found once. V gene TRBV5-1 combines with J gene TRBJ2-5, with TRBD2 identical over 8 bases. V shed 2 bases and J 5 bases; nucleotides not matched to a gene: 2. Germline CDR1 SGHRS, CDR2 YFSETQ. CDR3 size: 13 residues. The CDR3 coding sequence is TGCGCCAGCAGCTTCGGGGGGGGCGAGACCCAGTACTTC. Translation: CASSFGGGETQYF.

The genes are TRBV9 and TRBJ2-7; 8 bases fit TRBD2. The CDR3 totals 14 residues. J gave up 2 bases and V 4 bases, and 5 bases lay outside the gene matches. Germline V gene lookup returns CDR1 SGDLS and CDR2 YYNGEE. CDR3 sequence (DNA): TGTGCCAGCAGCTCTCGGGGGGGACCCTACGAGCAGTACTTC. This codes for CASSSRGGPYEQYF.

Written as DNA, the CDR3 is TGCGCCAGCAGCCAAGTCCTAACGGGACAGGGGTACAATCAGCCCCAGCATTTT. Translating gives CASSQVLTGQGYNQPQHF. This chain joins TRBV4-3 and TRBJ1-5; TRBD1 matches 10 bases. This CDR3 has 18 amino acids. Germline-derived CDR1 and CDR2 are LGHNA and YSLEER. V trimming: 1 base; J trimming: 3 bases; junction bases outside the gene matches: 9.

The chain is built from TRBV4-1 and TRBJ1-4; D call uncertain. V lost 1 base to trimming and J lost 4 bases, with 13 bases between them. Germline-derived CDR1 and CDR2 are MGHRA and YSYEKL. CDR3 length: 16 residues. The CDR3 loop reads CASSQGQPLVNEKLFF. CDR3 DNA sequence: TGCGCCAGCAGCCAAGGTCAGCCTCTAGTTAATGAAAAACTGTTTTTT.

The CDR3 is CASSIDGRDRGGSQYF. Written as DNA, the CDR3 is TGTGCCAGTAGTATAGATGGGAGGGATCGAGGAGGGTCGCAGTATTTT. The chain uses TRBV19 and TRBJ2-3; 7 bases fit TRBD2. The CDR3 length is 16 residues. From germline, CDR1 is LNHDA and CDR2 SQIVND (reference sequence). Trimming at V came to 0 bases and at J to 10 bases, leaving 13 bases not matched to a gene.

This clone was recorded a few times. The chain is built from TRBV10-3 and TRBJ1-3; D possibly corresponds to TRBD1 (6 bases). Germline lookup yields CDR1 ENHRY and CDR2 SYGVKD. The CDR3 sequence is 18 residues long. Trimming cost V 6 bases and J 0 bases, with 21 bases left between them. CDR3 amino acids: CAISLRPTGAHSGNTIYF. DNA of the CDR3: TGTGCCATCAGCCTCCGCCCGACAGGCGCTCACTCTGGAAACACCATATATTTT.

This clone is a singleton in its sample. The chain is built from TRBV9 and TRBJ1-2; D is unclear. The ends were cut back, 0 bases at V and 8 bases at J, with 14 bases in the middle. Germline V lookup: CDR1 SGDLS, CDR2 YYNGEE. The CDR3 loop spans 14 amino acids. CDR3 amino acids: CASSVGTEARGYTF. The CDR3 coding sequence is TGTGCCAGCAGCGTAGGCACTGAAGCACGAGGCTACACCTTC. The full variable domain, with the rest looked up from reference TRBV9 and TRBJ1-2, is DSGVTQTPKHLITATGQRVTLRCSPRSGDLSVYWYQQSLDQGLQFLIQYYNGEERAKGNILERFSAQQFPDLHSELNLSSLELGDSALYFCASSVGTEARGYTFGSGTRLTVV.

The rearrangement uses TRBV5-1 and TRBJ2-3; D uncertain. The V end was cut by 4 bases, the J end by 2 bases, with 11 bases between. The germline CDR1 and CDR2 sequences are SGHRS and YFSETQ. The CDR3 covers 14 residues. The CDR3 DNA follows: TGCGCCAGCAGCCCATGGCCAGACACAGATACGCAGTATTTT. Translated, it gives CASSPWPDTDTQYF.

The rearrangement joins TRBV6-5 to TRBJ2-7, with 13 bases matching TRBD2. V lost 4 bases and J lost 6; bases outside the gene matches: 6. CDR3 length: 15 residues. The germline V gene encodes CDR1 MNHEY and CDR2 SVGAGI. This CDR3 reads CASSSGLAGACEQYF. CDR3 sequence (DNA): TGTGCCAGCAGTTCCGGACTAGCGGGGGCTTGCGAGCAGTACTTC.

The genes are TRBV7-2 and TRBJ2-5, with 8 bases that match TRBD2. V was clipped by 6 bases and J by 4 bases; unmatched bases: 10. This CDR3 region has 15 residues. Germline values: CDR1 SGHTA, CDR2 FQGNSA. The CDR3 loop reads CASSRGGGPLETQYF. The CDR3 nucleotides are TGTGCCAGCAGTCGCGGCGGGGGGCCTCTAGAGACCCAGTACTTC.

This chain joins TRBV15 and TRBJ2-1, with TRBD1 matching over 11 bases. Losses at the gene ends were 0 bases for V and 8 bases for J; bases not matched to a gene: 3. Germline CDR1 reads LNHNV; CDR2 reads YYDKDF (reference sequence). This CDR3 has 15 amino acids. The CDR3 region is CATSRDRTGGYEQFF. CDR3 nucleotides: TGTGCCACCAGCAGAGATCGGACAGGGGGCTATGAGCAGTTCTTC. The variable domain in full, with the rest retrieved from reference TRBV15 and TRBJ2-1, is DAMVIQNPRYQVTQFGKPVTLSCSQTLNHNVMYWYQQKSSQAPKLLFHYYDKDFNNEADTPDNFQSRRPNTSFCFLDIRSPGLGDTAMYLCATSRDRTGGYEQFFGPGTRLTVL.

This clone has only a few counts. The rearrangement joins TRBV5-1 to TRBJ2-1; D unresolved. This CDR3 is 14 amino acids long. The germline CDR1 and CDR2 sequences are SGHRS and YFSETQ. V was cut by 0 bases and J by 7 bases, with 11 bases left in between. The CDR3 is CASSLDGSRNEQFF. The CDR3 DNA reads TGCGCCAGCAGCTTGGACGGCTCCAGGAATGAGCAGTTCTTC.

The gene calls are TRBV29-1 and TRBJ1-1; tentatively, D is TRBD1 (6 bases). Between the trimmed V and J ends, which lost 6 bases and 1 base, there was a span of 18 bases. The CDR3 totals 15 residues. Germline lookup yields CDR1 SQVTM and CDR2 ANQGSEA. CDR3 residues: CSVSYLQGRNTEAFF. For the CDR3, the DNA is TGCAGCGTATCTTATCTACAGGGAAGGAACACTGAAGCTTTCTTT.

The chain is built from TRBV9 and TRBJ1-5; maybe TRBD1 (6 bases). Per germline, CDR1 SGDLS and CDR2 YYNGEE. Trimming left V 2 bases short and J 5 bases short, with 14 bases between. The CDR3 is 15 amino acids. DNA of the CDR3: TGTGCCAGCAGCGTCTCAGGGGACCAGCATCAGCCCCAGCATTTT. Translation: CASSVSGDQHQPQHF.

The chain combines TRBV7-8 with TRBJ1-1; 7 positions agree with TRBD1. In germline, CDR1 is SGHVS, CDR2 FQNEAQ. The J segment lost 1 base and the V segment lost 3 bases, leaving 5 bases of the junction unmatched. This CDR3 is 15 amino acids long. The CDR3 coding sequence is TGTGCCAGCAGCTTCGACAGGGAATCGAACACTGAAGCTTTCTTT. Protein sequence: CASSFDRESNTEAFF.